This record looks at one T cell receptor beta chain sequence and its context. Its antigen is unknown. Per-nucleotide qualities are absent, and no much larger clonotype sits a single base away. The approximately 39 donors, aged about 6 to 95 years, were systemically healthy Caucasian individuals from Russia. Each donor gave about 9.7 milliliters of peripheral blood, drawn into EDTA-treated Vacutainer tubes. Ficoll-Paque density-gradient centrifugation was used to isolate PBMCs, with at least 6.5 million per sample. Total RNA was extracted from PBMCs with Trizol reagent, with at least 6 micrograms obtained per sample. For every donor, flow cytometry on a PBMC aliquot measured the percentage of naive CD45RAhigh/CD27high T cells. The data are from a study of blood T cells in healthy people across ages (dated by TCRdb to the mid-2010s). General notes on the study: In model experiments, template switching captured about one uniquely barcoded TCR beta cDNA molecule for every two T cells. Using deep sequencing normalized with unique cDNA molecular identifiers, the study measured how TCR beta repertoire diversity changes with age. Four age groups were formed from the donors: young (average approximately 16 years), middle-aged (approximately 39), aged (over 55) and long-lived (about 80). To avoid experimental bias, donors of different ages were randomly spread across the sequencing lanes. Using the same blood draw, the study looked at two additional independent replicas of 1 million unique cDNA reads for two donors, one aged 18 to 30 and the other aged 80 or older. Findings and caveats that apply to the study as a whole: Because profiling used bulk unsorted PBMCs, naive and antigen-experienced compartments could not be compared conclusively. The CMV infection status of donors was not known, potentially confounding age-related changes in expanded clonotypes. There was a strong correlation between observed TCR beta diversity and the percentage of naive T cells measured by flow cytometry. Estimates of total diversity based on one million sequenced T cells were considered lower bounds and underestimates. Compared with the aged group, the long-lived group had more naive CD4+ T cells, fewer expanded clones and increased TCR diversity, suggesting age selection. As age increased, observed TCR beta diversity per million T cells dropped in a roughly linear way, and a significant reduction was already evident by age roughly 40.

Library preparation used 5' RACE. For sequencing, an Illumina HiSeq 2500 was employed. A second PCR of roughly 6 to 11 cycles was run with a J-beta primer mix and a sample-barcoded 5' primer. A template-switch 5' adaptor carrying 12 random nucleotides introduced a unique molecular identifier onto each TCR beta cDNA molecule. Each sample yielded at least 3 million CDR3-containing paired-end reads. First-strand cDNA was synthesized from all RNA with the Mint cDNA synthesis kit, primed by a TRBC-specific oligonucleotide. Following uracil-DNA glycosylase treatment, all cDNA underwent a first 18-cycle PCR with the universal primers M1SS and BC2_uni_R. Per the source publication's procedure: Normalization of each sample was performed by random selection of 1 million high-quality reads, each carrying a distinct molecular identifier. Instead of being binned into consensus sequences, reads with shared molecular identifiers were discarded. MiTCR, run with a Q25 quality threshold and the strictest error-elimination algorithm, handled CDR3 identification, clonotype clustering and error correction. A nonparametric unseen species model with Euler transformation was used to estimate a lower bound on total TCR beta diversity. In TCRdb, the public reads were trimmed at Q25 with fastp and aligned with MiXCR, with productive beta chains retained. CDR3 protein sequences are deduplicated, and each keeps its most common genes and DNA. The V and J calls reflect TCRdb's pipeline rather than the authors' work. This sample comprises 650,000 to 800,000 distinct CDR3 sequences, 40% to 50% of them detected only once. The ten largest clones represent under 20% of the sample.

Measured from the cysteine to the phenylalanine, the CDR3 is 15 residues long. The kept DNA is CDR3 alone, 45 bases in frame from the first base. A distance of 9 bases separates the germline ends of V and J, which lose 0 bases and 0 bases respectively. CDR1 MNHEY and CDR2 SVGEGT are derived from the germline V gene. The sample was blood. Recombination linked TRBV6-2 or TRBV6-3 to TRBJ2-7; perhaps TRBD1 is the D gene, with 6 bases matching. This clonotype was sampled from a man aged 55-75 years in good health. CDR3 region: CASSYSGASSYEQYF. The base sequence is TGTGCCAGCAGTTACTCGGGGGCGAGCTCCTACGAGCAGTACTTC.